Each of the 12 T cell receptor beta chains below was sequenced from the same sample in a study of control samples from healthy donors and cancer patients. Sequencing used immunoSEQ multiplex PCR; TCRdb keeps in-frame clones, though not all of them. Altogether roughly 92,000 clones are present, about 89% being singletons, with the ten largest covering around 7.6%. The sample comprised blood. These receptors originate from an older woman in good health.

V and J are TRBV6-5 and TRBJ1-4; no firm D call. From germline, CDR1 is MNHEY and CDR2 SVGAGI. The V end lost 5 bases, the J end lost 10 bases, and 11 bases lay between the germline ends. CDR3 length: 12 residues. The CDR3 here is CASSPLRGKLFF. The CDR3 DNA sequence: TGTGCCAGCAGTCCTCTTCGGGGAAAACTGTTTTTT.

The chain recombines TRBV6-6 with TRBJ1-5; TRBD1 agrees at 7 bases. The germline V gene has CDR1 MNHNY and CDR2 SVGAGI (reference sequence). After removal of 5 bases from V and 5 bases from J, the junction contained 15 bases not matched to a gene. The length of the CDR3 is 17 residues. The CDR3 DNA reads TGTGCCAGCAGTCAAAGGGGGGACAGACTGGCTTATCAGCCCCAGCATTTT. Its protein product is CASSQRGDRLAYQPQHF.

The chain employs TRBV18 and TRBJ2-5; D uncertain. Trimming shortened V by 0 bases and J by 2 bases, and 7 bases separated the two germline ends. Germline lookup yields CDR1 KGHSH and CDR2 LQKENI. The CDR3 consists of 14 residues. CDR3 in DNA: TGTGCCAGCTCACCACCATCCGAGCAAGAGACCCAGTACTTC. This codes for CASSPPSEQETQYF. Full variable domain (rest looked up from reference TRBV18 and TRBJ2-5): NAGVMQNPRHLVRRRGQEARLRCSPMKGHSHVYWYRQLPEEGLKFMVYLQKENIIDESGMPKERFSAEFPKEGPSILRIQQVVRGDSAAYFCASSPPSEQETQYFGPGTRLLVL.

This clone appeared once. V and J are TRBV6-5 and TRBJ1-5; D perhaps matches TRBD1 (6 bases). The CDR3 extends over 14 amino acids. Germline values: CDR1 MNHEY, CDR2 SVGAGI. Trimming left V 6 bases short and J 7 bases short, with 16 bases between. CDR3 in amino acids: CASRSAFGTQPQHF. The CDR3 nucleotides are TGTGCCAGCAGATCCGCTTTCGGGACACAGCCCCAGCATTTT.

As regards this clone: The junction shows a germline mismatch at one end, possibly a read error. The chain carries TRBV6-2 or TRBV6-3 and TRBJ1-3, with no clear D. In germline, CDR1 is MNHEY, CDR2 SVGEGT. The CDR3 is made up of 16 amino acids. CDR3 sequence (DNA): TGTGCCAACAGTTACCCCGCGTCAGGTCGCGGAAACACCATATATTTT. Translating it yields CANSYPASGRGNTIYF.

The sample holds a few counts of this clone. J is TRBJ2-3 and V is TRBV4-1; a possible D gene is TRBD2 (5 bases). The CDR3 covers 15 residues. V lost 7 bases and J lost 0, with 14 bases in between. The V gene's germline CDR1 is MGHRA and CDR2 YSYEKL. For the CDR3, the DNA is TGCGCCAGCAAATTGCCCGGGGTCAGCACAGATACGCAGTATTTT. It is translated as CASKLPGVSTDTQYF.

This chain joins TRBV28 and TRBJ2-7; 12 bases line up with TRBD2. CDR3 length: 16 amino acids. V gave up 5 bases and J gave up 0 bases; unmatched junction bases: 5. CDR1 is MDHEN and CDR2 is SYDVKM in the germline V gene. CDR3 sequence reads: CASSAPSGRASYEQYF. The CDR3 region has the DNA TGTGCCAGCAGTGCCCCTAGCGGGAGGGCCTCCTACGAGCAGTACTTC.

This clone occurred once. This sequence joins TRBV2 and TRBJ1-2, with D possibly being TRBD1 (6 bases). This CDR3 has 16 amino acids. Germline loops: CDR1 SNHLY, CDR2 FYNNEI. The V end was cut by 0 bases, the J end by 1 base, with 12 bases between. CDR3 sequence (DNA): TGTGCCAGCAGTGAAGCGCGGCGGACAGTTAACTATGGCTACACCTTC. It encodes CASSEARRTVNYGYTF.

This clone was recorded once. The rearrangement uses TRBV20-1 and TRBJ2-7; D gene unclear. The CDR3 is 11 amino acids. Germline loops: CDR1 DFQATT, CDR2 SNEGSKA (reference sequence). Trimming removed 6 bases at V and 5 bases at J, with 11 bases between. Here the CDR3 DNA reads TGCAGTGCCCGCAGTAGACACGAGCAGTACTTC. Its protein is CSARSRHEQYF.

The chain carries TRBV30 and TRBJ1-1, with 7 bases that match TRBD1. This CDR3 has 13 amino acids. Germline CDR1 and CDR2: GTSNPN and SVGIG (reference sequence). V lost 5 bases, J lost 11 bases, and 14 bases stayed unmatched. The CDR3 coding sequence is TGTGCCTGGGACCCGGGACAGAAAAGGTCGGCTTTCTTT. Its translation is CAWDPGQKRSAFF.

The chain carries TRBV5-6 and TRBJ1-2, with TRBD1 identical over 8 bases. Trimming at V came to 2 bases and at J to 8 bases, leaving 5 bases not matched to a gene. CDR1 SGHDT and CDR2 YYEEEE come from the germline V gene. The CDR3 is 13 amino acids. CDR3 nucleotides: TGTGCCAGCAGCTTCCAGGGGGCGCGAGGCTACACCTTC. Translated, it gives CASSFQGARGYTF.

V and J are TRBV30 and TRBJ1-2; 7 bases align to TRBD1. This CDR3 contains 15 residues. V dropped 2 bases and J dropped 3; count of bases not matched to a gene: 9. CDR1 and CDR2 from the germline V gene are GTSNPN and SVGIG (reference sequence). The DNA for the CDR3 is TGTGCCTGGAGTCGGAGACAGGGCCCGCACTATGGCTACACCTTC. Protein sequence: CAWSRRQGPHYGYTF.